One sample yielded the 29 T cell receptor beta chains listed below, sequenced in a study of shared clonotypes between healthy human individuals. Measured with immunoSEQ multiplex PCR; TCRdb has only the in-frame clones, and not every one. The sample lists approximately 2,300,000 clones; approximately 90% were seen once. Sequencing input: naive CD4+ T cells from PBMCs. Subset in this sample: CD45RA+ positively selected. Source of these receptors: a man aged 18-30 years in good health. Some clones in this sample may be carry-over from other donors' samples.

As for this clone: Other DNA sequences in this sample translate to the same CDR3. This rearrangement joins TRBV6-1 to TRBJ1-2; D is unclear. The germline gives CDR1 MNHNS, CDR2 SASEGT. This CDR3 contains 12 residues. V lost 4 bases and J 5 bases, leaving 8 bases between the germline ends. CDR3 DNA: TGTGCCAGCAGTGTTGAGGGATATGGCTACACCTTC. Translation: CASSVEGYGYTF.

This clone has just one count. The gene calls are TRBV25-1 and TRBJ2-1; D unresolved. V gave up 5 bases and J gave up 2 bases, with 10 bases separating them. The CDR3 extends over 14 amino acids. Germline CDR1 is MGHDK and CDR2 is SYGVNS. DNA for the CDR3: TGTGCCAGCAGTCCCCCTGGGACCTACAATGAGCAGTTCTTC. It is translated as CASSPPGTYNEQFF. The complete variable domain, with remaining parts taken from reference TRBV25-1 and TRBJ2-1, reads EADIYQTPRYLVIGTGKKITLECSQTMGHDKMYWYQQDPGMELHLIHYSYGVNSTEKGDLSSESTVSRIRTEHFPLTLESARPSHTSQYLCASSPPGTYNEQFFGPGTRLTVL.

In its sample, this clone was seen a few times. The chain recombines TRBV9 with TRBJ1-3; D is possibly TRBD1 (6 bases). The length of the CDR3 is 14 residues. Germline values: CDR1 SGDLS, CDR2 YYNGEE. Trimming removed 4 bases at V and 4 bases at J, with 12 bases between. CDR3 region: CASSLGGWGNTIYF. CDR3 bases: TGTGCCAGCAGCCTAGGGGGTTGGGGAAACACCATATATTTT.

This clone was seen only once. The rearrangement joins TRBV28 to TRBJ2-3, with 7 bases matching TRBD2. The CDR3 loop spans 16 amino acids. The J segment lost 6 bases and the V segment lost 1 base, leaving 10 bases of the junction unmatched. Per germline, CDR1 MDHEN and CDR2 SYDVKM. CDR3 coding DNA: TGTGCCAGCAGTTTATTCTGGGCGGGAGAATCGGATACGCAGTATTTT. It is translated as CASSLFWAGESDTQYF.

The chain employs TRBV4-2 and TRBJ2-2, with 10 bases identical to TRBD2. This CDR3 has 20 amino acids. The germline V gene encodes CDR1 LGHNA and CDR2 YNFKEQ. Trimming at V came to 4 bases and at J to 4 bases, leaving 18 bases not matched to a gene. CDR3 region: CASSPGSGTSERRSTGELFF. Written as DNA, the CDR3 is TGTGCCAGCAGCCCTGGATCGGGGACTAGCGAACGGAGGAGCACCGGGGAGCTGTTTTTT.

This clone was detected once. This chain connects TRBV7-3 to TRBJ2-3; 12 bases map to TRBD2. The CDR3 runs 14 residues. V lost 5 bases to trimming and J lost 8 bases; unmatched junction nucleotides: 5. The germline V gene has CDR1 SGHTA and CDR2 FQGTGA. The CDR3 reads CASSQPGLAGTQYF. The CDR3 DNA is TGTGCCAGCAGCCAACCGGGACTAGCGGGTACGCAGTATTTT. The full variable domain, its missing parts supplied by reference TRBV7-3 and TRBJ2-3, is GAGVSQTPSNKVTEKGKYVELRCDPISGHTALYWYRQSLGQGPEFLIYFQGTGAADDSGLPNDRFFAVRPEGSVSTLKIQRTERGDSAVYLCASSQPGLAGTQYFGPGTRLTVL.

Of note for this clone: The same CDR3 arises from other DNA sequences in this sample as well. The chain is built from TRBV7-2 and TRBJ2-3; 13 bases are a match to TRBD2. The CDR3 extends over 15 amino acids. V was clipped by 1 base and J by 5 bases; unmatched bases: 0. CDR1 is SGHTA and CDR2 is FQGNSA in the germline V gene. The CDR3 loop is CASSLGLAGGDTQYF. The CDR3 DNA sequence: TGTGCCAGCAGCTTAGGACTAGCGGGAGGAGATACGCAGTATTTT.

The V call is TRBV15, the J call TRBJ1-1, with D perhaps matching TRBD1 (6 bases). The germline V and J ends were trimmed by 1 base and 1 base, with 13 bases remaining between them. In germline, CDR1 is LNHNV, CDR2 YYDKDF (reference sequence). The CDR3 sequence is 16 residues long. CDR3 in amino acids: CATSRGRQAKNTEAFF. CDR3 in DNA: TGTGCCACCAGCAGAGGTCGACAGGCGAAGAACACTGAAGCTTTCTTT.

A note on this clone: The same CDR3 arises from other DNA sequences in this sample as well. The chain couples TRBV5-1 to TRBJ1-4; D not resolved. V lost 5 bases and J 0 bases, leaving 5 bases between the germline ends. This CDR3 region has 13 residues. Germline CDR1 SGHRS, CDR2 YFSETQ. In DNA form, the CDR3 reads TGCGCCAGCAGACCCGCAACTAATGAAAAACTGTTTTTT. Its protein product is CASRPATNEKLFF.

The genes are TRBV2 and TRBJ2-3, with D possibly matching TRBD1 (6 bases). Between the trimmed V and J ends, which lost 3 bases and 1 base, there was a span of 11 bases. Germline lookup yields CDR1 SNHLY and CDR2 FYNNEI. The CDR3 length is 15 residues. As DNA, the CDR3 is TGTGCCAGCAGTGATTCGACAGGAGGCACAGATACGCAGTATTTT. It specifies CASSDSTGGTDTQYF.

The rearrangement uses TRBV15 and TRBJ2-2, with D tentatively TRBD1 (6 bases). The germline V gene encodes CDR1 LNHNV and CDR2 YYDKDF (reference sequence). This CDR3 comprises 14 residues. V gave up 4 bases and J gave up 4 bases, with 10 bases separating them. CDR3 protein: CATSKTGPTGELFF. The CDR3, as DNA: TGTGCCACCAGCAAAACAGGGCCCACCGGGGAGCTGTTTTTT.

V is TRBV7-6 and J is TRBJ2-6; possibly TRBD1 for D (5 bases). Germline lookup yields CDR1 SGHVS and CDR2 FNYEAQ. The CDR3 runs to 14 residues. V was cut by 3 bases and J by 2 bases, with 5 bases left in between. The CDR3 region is CASSLGPGANVLTF. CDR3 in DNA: TGTGCCAGCAGCTTGGGGCCTGGGGCCAACGTCCTGACTTTC. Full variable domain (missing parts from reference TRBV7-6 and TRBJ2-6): GAGVSQSPRYKVTKRGQDVALRCDPISGHVSLYWYRQALGQGPEFLTYFNYEAQQDKSGLPNDRFSAERPEGSISTLTIQRTEQRDSAMYRCASSLGPGANVLTFGAGSRLTVL.

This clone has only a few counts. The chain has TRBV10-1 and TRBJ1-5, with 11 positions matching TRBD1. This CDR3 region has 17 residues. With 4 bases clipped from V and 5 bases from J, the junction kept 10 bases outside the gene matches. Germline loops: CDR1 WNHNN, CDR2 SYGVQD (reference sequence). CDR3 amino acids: CASSGVEDRGPYQPQHF. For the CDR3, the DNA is TGCGCCAGCAGTGGGGTGGAGGACAGGGGGCCCTATCAGCCCCAGCATTTT.

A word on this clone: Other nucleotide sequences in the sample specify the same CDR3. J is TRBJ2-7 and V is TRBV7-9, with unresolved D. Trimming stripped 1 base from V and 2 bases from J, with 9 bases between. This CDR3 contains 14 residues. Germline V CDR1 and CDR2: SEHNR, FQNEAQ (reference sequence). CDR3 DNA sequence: TGTGCCAGCAGCTTAGGTGGGGTAACCTACGAGCAGTACTTC. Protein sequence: CASSLGGVTYEQYF.

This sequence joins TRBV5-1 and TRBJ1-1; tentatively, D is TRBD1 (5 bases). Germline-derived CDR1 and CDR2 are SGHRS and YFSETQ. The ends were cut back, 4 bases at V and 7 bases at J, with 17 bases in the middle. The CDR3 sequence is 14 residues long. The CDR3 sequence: CASSHLGGGNEAFF. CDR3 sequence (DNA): TGCGCCAGCAGCCACCTCGGGGGTGGCAATGAAGCTTTCTTT. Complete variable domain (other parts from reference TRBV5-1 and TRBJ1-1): KAGVTQTPRYLIKTRGQQVTLSCSPISGHRSVSWYQQTPGQGLQFLFEYFSETQRNKGNFPGRFSGRQFSNSRSEMNVSTLELGDSALYLCASSHLGGGNEAFFGQGTRLTVV.

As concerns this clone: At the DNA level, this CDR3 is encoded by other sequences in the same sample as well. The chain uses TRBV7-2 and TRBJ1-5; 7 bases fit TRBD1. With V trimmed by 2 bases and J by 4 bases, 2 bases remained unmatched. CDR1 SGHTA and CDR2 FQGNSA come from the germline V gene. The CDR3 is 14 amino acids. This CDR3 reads CASSLSGGNQPQHF. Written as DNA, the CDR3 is TGTGCCAGCAGCTTATCAGGGGGGAATCAGCCCCAGCATTTT.

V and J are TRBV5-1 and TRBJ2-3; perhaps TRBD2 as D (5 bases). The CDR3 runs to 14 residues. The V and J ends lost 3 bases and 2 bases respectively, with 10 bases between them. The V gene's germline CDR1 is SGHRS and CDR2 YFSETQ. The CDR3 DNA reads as TGCGCCAGCAGCTGGGCGGGCGACACAGATACGCAGTATTTT. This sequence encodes CASSWAGDTDTQYF.

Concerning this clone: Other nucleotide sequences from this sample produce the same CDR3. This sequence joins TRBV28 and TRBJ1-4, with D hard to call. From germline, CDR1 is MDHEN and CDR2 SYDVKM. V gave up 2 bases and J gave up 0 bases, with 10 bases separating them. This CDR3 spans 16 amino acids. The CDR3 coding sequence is TGTGCCAGCAGTTTACGGCGGACCGCAACTAATGAAAAACTGTTTTTT. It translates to CASSLRRTATNEKLFF.

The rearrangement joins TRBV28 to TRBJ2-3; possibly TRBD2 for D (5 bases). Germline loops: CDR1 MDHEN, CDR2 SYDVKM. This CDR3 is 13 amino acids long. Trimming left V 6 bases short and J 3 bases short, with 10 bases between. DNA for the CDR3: TGTGCCAGCAGCATGAGCGGAACAGATACGCAGTATTTT. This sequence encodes CASSMSGTDTQYF.

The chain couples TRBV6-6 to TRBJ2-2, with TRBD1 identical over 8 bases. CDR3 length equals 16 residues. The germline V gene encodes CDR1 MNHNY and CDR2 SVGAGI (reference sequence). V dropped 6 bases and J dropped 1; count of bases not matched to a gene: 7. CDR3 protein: CASSRSTGGNTGELFF. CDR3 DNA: TGTGCCAGCAGCCGCTCAACAGGGGGGAACACCGGGGAGCTGTTTTTT.

This CDR3 is CASKPAQETQYF. In DNA form, the CDR3 reads TGTGCCAGCAAGCCAGCACAAGAGACCCAGTACTTC. The genes are TRBV2 and TRBJ2-5; D is undetermined. Looked up from germline, CDR1 is SNHLY and CDR2 is FYNNEI. This CDR3 contains 12 residues. V lost 7 bases and J lost 2, with 8 bases in between.

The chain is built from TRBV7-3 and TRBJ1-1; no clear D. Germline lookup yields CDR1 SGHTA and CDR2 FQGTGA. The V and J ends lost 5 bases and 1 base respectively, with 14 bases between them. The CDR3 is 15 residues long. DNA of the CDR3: TGTGCCAGCAGCCCCGGTTTGAGTACGAACACTGAAGCTTTCTTT. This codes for CASSPGLSTNTEAFF.

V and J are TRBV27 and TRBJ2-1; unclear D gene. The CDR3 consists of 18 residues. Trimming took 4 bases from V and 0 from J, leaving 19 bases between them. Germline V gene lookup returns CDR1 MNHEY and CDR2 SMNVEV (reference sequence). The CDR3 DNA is TGTGCCAGCAGTTCGCCCTTAATGCCTACGAGCTCCTACAATGAGCAGTTCTTC. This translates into CASSSPLMPTSSYNEQFF.

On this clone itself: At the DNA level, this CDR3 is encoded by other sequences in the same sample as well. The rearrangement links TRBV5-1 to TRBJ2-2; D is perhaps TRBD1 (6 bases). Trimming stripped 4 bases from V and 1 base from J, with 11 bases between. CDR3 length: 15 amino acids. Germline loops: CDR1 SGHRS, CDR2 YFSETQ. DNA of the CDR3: TGCGCCAGCAGCCCCGGACAGCGGAACACCGGGGAGCTGTTTTTT. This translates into CASSPGQRNTGELFF.

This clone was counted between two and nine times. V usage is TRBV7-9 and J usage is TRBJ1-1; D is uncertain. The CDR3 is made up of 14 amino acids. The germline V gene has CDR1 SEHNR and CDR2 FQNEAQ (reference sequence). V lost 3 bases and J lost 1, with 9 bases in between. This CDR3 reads CASSLLRENTEAFF. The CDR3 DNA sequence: TGTGCCAGCAGCTTGTTGCGGGAGAACACTGAAGCTTTCTTT.

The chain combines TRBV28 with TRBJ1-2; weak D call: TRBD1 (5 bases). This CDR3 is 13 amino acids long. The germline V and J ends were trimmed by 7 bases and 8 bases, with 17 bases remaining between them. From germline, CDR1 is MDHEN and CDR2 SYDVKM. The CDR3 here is CASNFGGTQGYTF. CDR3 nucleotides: TGTGCCAGCAACTTCGGGGGGACGCAGGGCTACACCTTC.

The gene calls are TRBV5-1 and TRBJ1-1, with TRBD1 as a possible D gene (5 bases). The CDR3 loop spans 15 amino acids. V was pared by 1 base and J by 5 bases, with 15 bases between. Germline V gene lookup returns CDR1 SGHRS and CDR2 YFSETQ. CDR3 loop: CASSLRSGAGTEAFF. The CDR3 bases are TGCGCCAGCAGCTTGAGGAGTGGGGCAGGGACTGAAGCTTTCTTT.

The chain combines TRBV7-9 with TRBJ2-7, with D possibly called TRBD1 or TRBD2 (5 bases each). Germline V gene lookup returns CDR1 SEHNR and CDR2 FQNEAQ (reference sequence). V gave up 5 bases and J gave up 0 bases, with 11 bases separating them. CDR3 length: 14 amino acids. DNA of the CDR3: TGTGCCAGCAGCCAGGGCGGACTCTCCTACGAGCAGTACTTC. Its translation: CASSQGGLSYEQYF.

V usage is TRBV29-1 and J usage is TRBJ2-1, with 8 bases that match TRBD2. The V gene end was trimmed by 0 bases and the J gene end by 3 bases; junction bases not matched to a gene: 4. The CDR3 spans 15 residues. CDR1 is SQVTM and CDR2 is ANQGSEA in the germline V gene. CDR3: CSVEEILAGYNEQFF. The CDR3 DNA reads TGCAGCGTTGAAGAAATCCTAGCGGGCTACAATGAGCAGTTCTTC.